These T cell receptor beta chains were read from a single sample in a study of blood T cell repertoires in COVID-19. Sequencing used immunoSEQ multiplex PCR; TCRdb keeps in-frame clones, though not all of them. Among fewer than 200,000 clones listed, 80% to 90% were seen once. Source material: peripheral blood. The receptors here all came from a man between 45 and 60 years old with active or convalescent COVID-19. Each CDR3 is given with its conserved first and last residue. A D gene is named only where the DNA matches it firmly. Clone size appears in some rows only: once, few, many, or a class for an expanded clone.

V gene: TRBV13; D gene: TRBD1; J gene: TRBJ1-2; clone size: .; CDR3 protein: CASKFGGTGIRGYTF; CDR3 DNA: TGTGCCAGCAAGTTCGGGGGGACAGGGATTCGAGGCTACACCTTC
V gene: TRBV20-1; D gene: TRBD1; J gene: TRBJ1-3; clone size: .; CDR3 protein: CSARTGGAIYF; CDR3 DNA: TGCAGTGCTAGGACAGGGGGAGCCATATATTTT
V gene: TRBV5-4; D gene: .; J gene: TRBJ1-1; clone size: .; CDR3 protein: CASSRPGTLNTEAFF; CDR3 DNA: TGTGCCAGCAGCCGTCCCGGTACTTTGAACACTGAAGCTTTCTTT
V gene: TRBV9; D gene: TRBD1; J gene: TRBJ2-6; clone size: .; CDR3 protein: CASSGPQGAGWANVLTF; CDR3 DNA: TGTGCCAGCAGCGGCCCACAGGGGGCAGGGTGGGCCAACGTCCTGACTTTC
V gene: TRBV15; D gene: TRBD1; J gene: TRBJ1-4; clone size: few; CDR3 protein: CATSEGQGREKLFF; CDR3 DNA: TGTGCCACCAGCGAGGGACAGGGACGAGAAAAACTGTTTTTT
V gene: TRBV19; D gene: TRBD1; J gene: TRBJ2-3; clone size: few; CDR3 protein: CASSRGTAGGTDTQYF; CDR3 DNA: TGTGCCAGTAGTAGGGGGACAGCCGGCGGCACAGATACGCAGTATTTT
V gene: TRBV6-5; D gene: TRBD1; J gene: TRBJ1-2; clone size: .; CDR3 protein: CASSYGGTATNYGYTF; CDR3 DNA: TGTGCCAGCAGTTACGGCGGGACAGCGACTAACTATGGCTACACCTTC
V gene: TRBV5-1; D gene: TRBD1; J gene: TRBJ1-1; clone size: few; CDR3 protein: CASSLASGGKAEAFF; CDR3 DNA: TGCGCCAGCAGCTTGGCCTCAGGGGGCAAGGCTGAAGCTTTCTTT
V gene: TRBV5-4; D gene: TRBD1; J gene: TRBJ2-3; clone size: .; CDR3 protein: CASLDRVGDTQYF; CDR3 DNA: TGTGCCAGCCTGGACAGGGTTGGGGATACGCAGTATTTT
V gene: TRBV27; D gene: TRBD1; J gene: TRBJ1-5; clone size: .; CDR3 protein: CASSQGQHANQPQHF; CDR3 DNA: TGTGCCAGCAGTCAGGGACAGCACGCCAATCAGCCCCAGCATTTT
V gene: TRBV4-3; D gene: .; J gene: TRBJ1-2; clone size: once; CDR3 protein: CASSQAGEGGYTF; CDR3 DNA: TGCGCCAGCAGCCAAGCCGGGGAGGGAGGCTACACCTTC
V gene: TRBV7-6; D gene: TRBD2; J gene: TRBJ2-1; clone size: once; CDR3 protein: CASSSSPGLAGYEQFF; CDR3 DNA: TGTGCCAGCAGCAGCTCACCGGGACTAGCGGGATATGAGCAGTTCTTC
V gene: TRBV19; D gene: .; J gene: TRBJ2-3; clone size: once; CDR3 protein: CASSSGLEQPTDTQYF; CDR3 DNA: TGTGCCAGTAGTAGCGGACTCGAACAGCCCACAGATACGCAGTATTTT
V gene: TRBV6-1; D gene: .; J gene: TRBJ1-1; clone size: .; CDR3 protein: CASSEDRDTEAFF; CDR3 DNA: TGTGCCAGCAGTGAAGACAGAGACACTGAAGCTTTCTTT
V gene: TRBV3-1/TRBV3-2; D gene: TRBD1; J gene: TRBJ2-3; clone size: .; CDR3 protein: CASTQGALGWYF; CDR3 DNA: TGTGCCAGCACCCAGGGGGCACTGGGGTGGTATTTT
V gene: TRBV10-1; D gene: TRBD2; J gene: TRBJ2-7; clone size: .; CDR3 protein: CASSPSLAGGSEQYF; CDR3 DNA: TGCGCCAGCTCTCCTTCGCTAGCGGGAGGGAGCGAGCAGTACTTC
V gene: TRBV19; D gene: TRBD1; J gene: TRBJ2-7; clone size: .; CDR3 protein: CASTKKGGTGTPYEQYF; CDR3 DNA: TGTGCCAGCACTAAAAAGGGGGGGACAGGGACTCCCTACGAGCAGTACTTC
V gene: TRBV7-2; D gene: TRBD2; J gene: TRBJ2-3; clone size: .; CDR3 protein: CASSSLAGGTDTQYF; CDR3 DNA: TGTGCCAGCAGCTCATTAGCGGGGGGTACAGATACGCAGTATTTT
V gene: TRBV25-1; D gene: .; J gene: TRBJ2-7; clone size: .; CDR3 protein: CASSGWQNPYEQYF; CDR3 DNA: TGTGCCAGCAGTGGCTGGCAGAACCCCTACGAGCAGTACTTC
V gene: TRBV18; D gene: .; J gene: TRBJ1-2; clone size: .; CDR3 protein: CASSQGQYYGYTF; CDR3 DNA: TGTGCCAGCTCCCAAGGACAGTACTATGGCTACACCTTC
V gene: TRBV5-1; D gene: .; J gene: TRBJ1-2; clone size: .; CDR3 protein: CASSEGAGTNYGYTF; CDR3 DNA: TGCGCCAGCAGCGAAGGGGCAGGTACTAACTATGGCTACACCTTC
V gene: TRBV19; D gene: TRBD1; J gene: TRBJ2-3; clone size: .; CDR3 protein: CASSPGQSTDTQYF; CDR3 DNA: TGTGCCAGTAGCCCGGGACAGTCCACAGATACGCAGTATTTT
V gene: TRBV30; D gene: .; J gene: TRBJ2-7; clone size: .; CDR3 protein: CAYQGQSYEQYF; CDR3 DNA: TGTGCCTACCAGGGCCAGAGCTACGAGCAGTACTTC
V gene: TRBV5-5; D gene: TRBD1; J gene: TRBJ2-1; clone size: .; CDR3 protein: CASSWGQGANEQFF; CDR3 DNA: TGTGCCAGCAGCTGGGGACAGGGGGCAAATGAGCAGTTCTTC
V gene: TRBV5-1; D gene: TRBD2; J gene: TRBJ2-3; clone size: .; CDR3 protein: CASSPPRVRGESTDTQYF; CDR3 DNA: TGCGCCAGCAGCCCGCCGAGGGTGCGGGGGGAAAGCACAGATACGCAGTATTTT
V gene: TRBV15; D gene: TRBD1; J gene: TRBJ2-1; clone size: .; CDR3 protein: CATSREPRTGKGGSNEQFF; CDR3 DNA: TGTGCCACCAGCAGAGAGCCCCGGACAGGGAAGGGTGGTTCCAATGAGCAGTTCTTC
V gene: TRBV7-3; D gene: TRBD2; J gene: TRBJ2-5; clone size: many; CDR3 protein: CASSIGLGYQETQYF; CDR3 DNA: TGTGCCAGCAGCATCGGACTAGGTTACCAAGAGACCCAGTACTTC
V gene: TRBV5-1; D gene: TRBD2; J gene: TRBJ2-2; clone size: .; CDR3 protein: CASRRTSGVLNTGELFF; CDR3 DNA: TGCGCCAGCAGGCGGACTAGCGGAGTTTTGAACACCGGGGAGCTGTTTTTT
V gene: TRBV28; D gene: .; J gene: TRBJ1-2; clone size: .; CDR3 protein: CASSSPSLSQVNGYTF; CDR3 DNA: TGTGCCAGCAGTTCCCCATCTCTATCACAGGTTAATGGCTACACCTTC
V gene: TRBV5-1; D gene: .; J gene: TRBJ1-4; clone size: .; CDR3 protein: CASSFGATNEKLFF; CDR3 DNA: TGCGCCAGCAGCTTCGGGGCAACTAATGAAAAACTGTTTTTT
V gene: TRBV15; D gene: TRBD1; J gene: TRBJ2-5; clone size: .; CDR3 protein: CATSRDLRTGGGETQYF; CDR3 DNA: TGTGCCACCAGCAGAGATCTTCGGACAGGGGGAGGGGAGACCCAGTACTTC
V gene: TRBV29-1; D gene: TRBD1; J gene: TRBJ2-5; clone size: .; CDR3 protein: CSARDRGLFETQYF; CDR3 DNA: TGCAGCGCCCGGGACAGGGGGCTTTTCGAGACCCAGTACTTC
V gene: TRBV18; D gene: .; J gene: TRBJ1-6; clone size: .; CDR3 protein: CASSREGGEESPLHF; CDR3 DNA: TGTGCCAGCTCACGGGAAGGGGGGGAAGAATCACCCCTCCACTTT
V gene: TRBV5-5; D gene: .; J gene: TRBJ1-6; clone size: .; CDR3 protein: CASSLQGTTNNSPLHF; CDR3 DNA: TGTGCCAGCAGCTTGCAGGGGACAACTAATAATTCACCCCTCCACTTT
V gene: TRBV7-9; D gene: .; J gene: TRBJ1-5; clone size: .; CDR3 protein: CASSLDGNNQPQHF; CDR3 DNA: TGTGCCAGCAGCCTCGACGGGAACAATCAGCCCCAGCATTTT
V gene: TRBV10-3; D gene: .; J gene: TRBJ2-5; clone size: .; CDR3 protein: CAISGSTGRETQYF; CDR3 DNA: TGTGCCATCAGTGGATCGACAGGGAGGGAGACCCAGTACTTC
V gene: TRBV30; D gene: .; J gene: TRBJ1-1; clone size: .; CDR3 protein: CAWGNRLTEAFF; CDR3 DNA: TGTGCCTGGGGAAACAGGTTGACTGAAGCTTTCTTT
V gene: TRBV7-2; D gene: .; J gene: TRBJ2-2; clone size: .; CDR3 protein: CASTYGQRIGELFF; CDR3 DNA: TGTGCCAGTACCTATGGACAGAGGATCGGGGAGCTGTTTTTT
V gene: TRBV5-1; D gene: TRBD2; J gene: TRBJ2-3; clone size: .; CDR3 protein: CATRALATTDTQYF; CDR3 DNA: TGCGCCACCAGGGCACTAGCGACGACAGATACGCAGTATTTT
V gene: TRBV7-9; D gene: .; J gene: TRBJ1-1; clone size: few; CDR3 protein: CASTHPRQGNTEAFF; CDR3 DNA: TGTGCCAGCACCCACCCCCGGCAGGGAAACACTGAAGCTTTCTTT
V gene: TRBV19; D gene: .; J gene: TRBJ2-1; clone size: .; CDR3 protein: CACGGRRQGNEQFF; CDR3 DNA: TGTGCCTGCGGCGGCCGGCGCCAGGGGAATGAGCAGTTCTTC
V gene: TRBV6-5; D gene: .; J gene: TRBJ1-2; clone size: .; CDR3 protein: CASSYSLPVQGSGYTF; CDR3 DNA: TGTGCCAGCAGTTACTCCCTCCCCGTCCAGGGAAGCGGCTACACCTTC
V gene: TRBV7-2; D gene: .; J gene: TRBJ1-1; clone size: .; CDR3 protein: CASSFGLGQGNTEAFF; CDR3 DNA: TGTGCCAGCAGCTTCGGCTTGGGGCAGGGGAACACTGAAGCTTTCTTT
V gene: TRBV10-3; D gene: .; J gene: TRBJ1-2; clone size: .; CDR3 protein: CAISEQGGSGYTF; CDR3 DNA: TGTGCCATCAGTGAACAGGGAGGGAGTGGCTACACCTTC
V gene: TRBV14; D gene: TRBD1; J gene: TRBJ2-2; clone size: .; CDR3 protein: CASSVRTGGHTGELFF; CDR3 DNA: TGTGCCAGCAGCGTACGGACAGGGGGACACACCGGGGAGCTGTTTTTT
V gene: TRBV18; D gene: TRBD1; J gene: TRBJ1-5; clone size: .; CDR3 protein: CASSPPMTAGTGDQPQHF; CDR3 DNA: TGTGCCAGCTCACCACCGATGACTGCCGGGACAGGGGATCAGCCCCAGCATTTT
V gene: TRBV24-1; D gene: TRBD2; J gene: TRBJ2-5; clone size: .; CDR3 protein: CATSDQGTSSETQYF; CDR3 DNA: TGTGCCACCAGTGACCAAGGGACTAGTTCAGAGACCCAGTACTTC
V gene: TRBV18; D gene: TRBD2; J gene: TRBJ2-3; clone size: .; CDR3 protein: CASSPWTSGSTDTQYF; CDR3 DNA: TGTGCCAGCTCACCTTGGACTAGCGGAAGCACAGATACGCAGTATTTT
V gene: TRBV7-3; D gene: TRBD1; J gene: TRBJ2-3; clone size: .; CDR3 protein: CASSPGTGVTDTQYF; CDR3 DNA: TGTGCCAGCAGCCCCGGGACAGGGGTTACAGATACGCAGTATTTT
V gene: TRBV27; D gene: TRBD1; J gene: TRBJ2-3; clone size: .; CDR3 protein: CASSFRGLEDTQYF; CDR3 DNA: TGTGCCAGCAGTTTCAGGGGGCTAGAAGATACGCAGTATTTT
V gene: TRBV7-2; D gene: .; J gene: TRBJ1-6; clone size: .; CDR3 protein: CASSLAGSPLHF; CDR3 DNA: TGTGCCAGCAGCTTAGCTGGCTCACCCCTCCACTTT
V gene: TRBV29-1; D gene: .; J gene: TRBJ2-7; clone size: .; CDR3 protein: CSVLPDGSSYEQYF; CDR3 DNA: TGCAGCGTCCTACCGGACGGGAGCTCCTACGAGCAGTACTTC
V gene: TRBV4-2; D gene: .; J gene: TRBJ2-1; clone size: .; CDR3 protein: CASSQEGLAGRGNEQFF; CDR3 DNA: TGTGCCAGCAGCCAAGAAGGTTTGGCGGGGCGTGGGAATGAGCAGTTCTTC
V gene: TRBV7-9; D gene: .; J gene: TRBJ2-4; clone size: .; CDR3 protein: CASSVTPEDARNIQYF; CDR3 DNA: TGTGCCAGCAGCGTTACTCCGGAGGACGCTAGAAACATTCAGTACTTC
V gene: TRBV6-5; D gene: TRBD1; J gene: TRBJ2-1; clone size: .; CDR3 protein: CASRGTGILGEQFF; CDR3 DNA: TGTGCCAGCAGGGGGACAGGGATCTTGGGAGAGCAGTTCTTC
V gene: TRBV20-1; D gene: .; J gene: TRBJ2-5; clone size: .; CDR3 protein: CSASQETQYF; CDR3 DNA: TGCAGTGCGAGCCAAGAGACCCAGTACTTC
V gene: TRBV21-1; D gene: .; J gene: TRBJ1-1; clone size: once; CDR3 protein: CYRDTEAFF; CDR3 DNA: TGTTACCGGGACACTGAAGCTTTCTTT
V gene: TRBV28; D gene: TRBD1; J gene: TRBJ2-7; clone size: .; CDR3 protein: CASSPDRGLNEQYF; CDR3 DNA: TGTGCCAGCAGTCCGGACAGGGGGCTCAACGAGCAGTACTTC
V gene: TRBV6-5; D gene: .; J gene: TRBJ1-2; clone size: .; CDR3 protein: CASTNREGLYGYTF; CDR3 DNA: TGTGCCAGCACCAACAGGGAAGGGTTGTATGGCTACACCTTC